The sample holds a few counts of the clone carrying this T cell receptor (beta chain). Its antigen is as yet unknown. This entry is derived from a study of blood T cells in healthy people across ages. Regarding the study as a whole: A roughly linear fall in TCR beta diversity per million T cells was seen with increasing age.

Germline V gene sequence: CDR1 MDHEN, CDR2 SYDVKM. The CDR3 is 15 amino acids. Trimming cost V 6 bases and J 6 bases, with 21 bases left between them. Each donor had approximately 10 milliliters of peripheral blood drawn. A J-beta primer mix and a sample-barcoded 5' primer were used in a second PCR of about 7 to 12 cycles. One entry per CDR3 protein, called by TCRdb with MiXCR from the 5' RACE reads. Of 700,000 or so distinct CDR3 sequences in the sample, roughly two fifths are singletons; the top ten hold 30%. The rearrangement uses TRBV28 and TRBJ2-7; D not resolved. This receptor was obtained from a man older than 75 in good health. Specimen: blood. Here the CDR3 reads CASSLPDGPKGEQYF. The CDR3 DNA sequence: TGTGCCAGCAGCCTCCCTGACGGGCCAAAAGGCGAGCAGTACTTC.